These T cell receptor beta chains were read from a single sample in a study of Ad26.COV2.S vaccination and SARS-CoV-2 variants. Data came from immunoSEQ multiplex PCR; TCRdb stores just in-frame clones and leaves some out. The table includes 400,000 to 450,000 clones, approximately 92% detected once. The sequencing here drew on peripheral blood, taken in a trial of Ad26.COV2.S vaccine versus placebo. These receptors were obtained from a person aged 18-65 years who received the Ad26.COV2.S COVID-19 vaccine or a placebo. Each CDR3 is given with its conserved first and last residue. A D gene is named only where the DNA matches it firmly. Where a row states a size, it is once, few, many or the class of an expanded clone; other rows omit it.

>TRBJ2-1|TRBV11-3|TRBD1|-
TGTGCCAGCAGCCCGGACAGGGCAATCGACAATGAGCAGTTCTTC
CASSPDRAIDNEQFF
>TRBJ1-2|TRBV6-4|TRBD1|-
TGTGCCAGCAGTGCAGGGGACAGACATATCTATGGCTACACCTTC
CASSAGDRHIYGYTF
>TRBJ1-2|TRBV4-1|TRBD1|-
TGCGCCAGCAGCCAGGGGACAGGGCCTTCCCAGGAGGGCTACACCTTC
CASSQGTGPSQEGYTF
>TRBJ1-3|TRBV6-5|-|-
TGTGCCAGCAGCCGCACAGGGAGTTCGGGAAACACCATATATTTT
CASSRTGSSGNTIYF
>TRBJ1-1|TRBV29-1|-|-
TGCAGCGGAATGAACACTGAAGCTTTCTTT
CSGMNTEAFF
>TRBJ2-5|TRBV3-1/TRBV3-2|-|-
TGTGCCAGCAGCCAGACCCCTCGGGAGCAAGAGACCCAGTACTTC
CASSQTPREQETQYF
>TRBJ2-1|TRBV18|-|-
TGTGCCAGCTCACCACTTTTCGACGGACAATCCTACAATGAGCAGTTCTTC
CASSPLFDGQSYNEQFF
>TRBJ1-5|TRBV6-5|TRBD1|-
TGTGCCAGCAGTCAGGACAGGGTGAGCAATCAGCCCCAGCATTTT
CASSQDRVSNQPQHF
>TRBJ2-7|TRBV7-2|TRBD1|once
TGTGCCAGCAGCTCGCCCGACAGGGGGATCCACGAGCAGTACTTC
CASSSPDRGIHEQYF
>TRBJ1-2|TRBV18|-|-
TGTGCCAGCTCACTGGCAGGGAAATCCTATGGCTACACCTTC
CASSLAGKSYGYTF
>TRBJ2-1|TRBV27|TRBD2|few
TGTGCCAGCAGCGATCGGACTAGCGGGAGGAATGAGCAGTTCTTC
CASSDRTSGRNEQFF
>TRBJ2-3|TRBV6-2/TRBV6-3|-|once
TGTGCCAGCAGTTACATCGGGCTAGCCATGGGTACGCAGTATTTT
CASSYIGLAMGTQYF
>TRBJ2-1|TRBV7-8|-|-
TGTGCCAGCAGCTTAAGGTCTAATGAGCAGTTCTTC
CASSLRSNEQFF
>TRBJ2-1|TRBV7-3|-|-
TGTGCCAGCAGCGGCGGACAGTACAATGAGCAGTTCTTC
CASSGGQYNEQFF
>TRBJ1-2|TRBV28|-|-
TGTGCCAGCACCCCGGGCGCTTATGGCTACACCTTC
CASTPGAYGYTF